The text below deals with one T cell receptor (beta chain). Antigen: not known. The record originates from a study of vaccination and CD4 T cells after COVID-19. Sequencing of cultured CD4+ T cell DNA used the Oncomine TCR Beta short-read assay. From the PCR reads, TCRdb called clonotypes with MiXCR, one entry per CDR3 protein. The data show approximately 15,000 distinct CDR3 sequences, around 53% seen once. As for treatment: roughly 11-day PBMC culture with coronavirus spike peptide pools or control peptides (ViraFEST assay). Trimming removed 5 bases from V and 3 bases from J, with 18 bases in between. The CDR3 contains 16 residues. From germline, CDR1 is SGHAT and CDR2 FQNNGV.

The sample taken for sequencing was CD4+ T cells from blood, cultured in vitro. This chain uses TRBV11-2 with TRBJ2-3; D gene ambiguous. This receptor was identified in a human donor who had recovered from COVID-19. This chain's CDR3 is CASSHRETPVTDTQYF. CDR3 nucleotides: TGTGCCAGCAGCCACCGTGAAACCCCCGTAACAGATACGCAGTATTTT.